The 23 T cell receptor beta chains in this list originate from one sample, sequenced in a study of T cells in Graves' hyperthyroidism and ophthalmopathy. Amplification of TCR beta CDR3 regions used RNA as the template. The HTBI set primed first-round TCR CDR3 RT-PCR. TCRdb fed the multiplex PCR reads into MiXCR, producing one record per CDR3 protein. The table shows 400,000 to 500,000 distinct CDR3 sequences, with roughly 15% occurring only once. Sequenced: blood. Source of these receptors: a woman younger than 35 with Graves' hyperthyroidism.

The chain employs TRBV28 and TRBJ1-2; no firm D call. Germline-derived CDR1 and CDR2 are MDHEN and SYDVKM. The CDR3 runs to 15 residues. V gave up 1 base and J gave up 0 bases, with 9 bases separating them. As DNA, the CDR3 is TGTGCCAGCAGTTTATTAGCCTCAGCTAACTATGGCTACACCTTC. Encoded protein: CASSLLASANYGYTF.

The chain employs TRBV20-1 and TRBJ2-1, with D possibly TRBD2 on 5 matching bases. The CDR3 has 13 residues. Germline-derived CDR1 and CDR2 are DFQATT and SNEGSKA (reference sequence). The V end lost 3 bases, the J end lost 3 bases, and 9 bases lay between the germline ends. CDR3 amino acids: CSARETNYNEQFF. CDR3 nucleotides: TGCAGTGCTAGGGAGACTAACTACAATGAGCAGTTCTTC.

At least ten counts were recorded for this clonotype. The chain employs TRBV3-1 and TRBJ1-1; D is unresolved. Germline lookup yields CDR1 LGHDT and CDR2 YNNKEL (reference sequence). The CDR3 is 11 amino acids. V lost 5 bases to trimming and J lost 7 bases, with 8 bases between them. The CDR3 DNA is TGTGCCAGCAGCTTCCAGCTTGAAGCTTTCTTT. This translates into CASSFQLEAFF.

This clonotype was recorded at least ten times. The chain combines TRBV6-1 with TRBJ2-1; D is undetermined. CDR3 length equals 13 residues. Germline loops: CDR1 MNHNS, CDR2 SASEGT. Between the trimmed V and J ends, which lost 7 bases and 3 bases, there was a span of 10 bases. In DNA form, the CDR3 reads TGTGCCAGCACCGTACTCTTCTACAATGAGCAGTTCTTC. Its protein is CASTVLFYNEQFF.

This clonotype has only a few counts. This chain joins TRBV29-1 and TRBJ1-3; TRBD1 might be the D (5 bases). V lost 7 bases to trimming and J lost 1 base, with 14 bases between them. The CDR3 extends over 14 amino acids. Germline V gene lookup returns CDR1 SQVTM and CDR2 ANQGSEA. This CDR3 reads CSAAGTSSGNTIYF. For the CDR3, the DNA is TGCAGCGCCGCAGGGACTAGTTCTGGAAACACCATATATTTT.

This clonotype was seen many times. CDR3 DNA: TGTGCCAGCAGCGTAGTTAGCGGGAGGGCCTCCACCGGGGAGCTGTTTTTT. Translation: CASSVVSGRASTGELFF. J is TRBJ2-2 and V is TRBV9; 11 positions agree with TRBD2. V shed 0 bases and J 4 bases; nucleotides not matched to a gene: 5. Germline CDR1 reads SGDLS; CDR2 reads YYNGEE. The CDR3 is 17 residues long.

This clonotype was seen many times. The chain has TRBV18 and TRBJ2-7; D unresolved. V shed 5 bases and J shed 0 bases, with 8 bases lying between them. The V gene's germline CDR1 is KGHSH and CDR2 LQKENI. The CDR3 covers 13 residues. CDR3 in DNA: TGTGCCAGCTCAATGCCTAGCTCCTACGAGCAGTACTTC. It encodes CASSMPSSYEQYF.

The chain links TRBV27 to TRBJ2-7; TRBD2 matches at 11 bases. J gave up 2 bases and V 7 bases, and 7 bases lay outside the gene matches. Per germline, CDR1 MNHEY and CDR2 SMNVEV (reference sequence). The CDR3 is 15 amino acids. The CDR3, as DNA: TGTGCCAGCACCGAACTAGCGGGAGCCACCTACGAGCAGTACTTC. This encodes CASTELAGATYEQYF.

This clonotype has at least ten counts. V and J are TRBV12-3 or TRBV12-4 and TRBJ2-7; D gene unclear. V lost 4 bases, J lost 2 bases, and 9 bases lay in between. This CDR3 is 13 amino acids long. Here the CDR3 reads CASSYVATYEQYF. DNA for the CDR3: TGTGCCAGCAGTTATGTGGCGACCTACGAGCAGTACTTC.

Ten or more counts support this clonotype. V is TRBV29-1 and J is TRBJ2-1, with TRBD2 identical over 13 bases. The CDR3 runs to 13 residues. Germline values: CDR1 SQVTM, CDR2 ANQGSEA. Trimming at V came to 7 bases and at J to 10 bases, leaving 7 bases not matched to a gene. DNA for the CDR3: TGCAGCGGCGTACTAGCGGGAGGGAGAGAGCAGTTCTTC. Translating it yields CSGVLAGGREQFF.

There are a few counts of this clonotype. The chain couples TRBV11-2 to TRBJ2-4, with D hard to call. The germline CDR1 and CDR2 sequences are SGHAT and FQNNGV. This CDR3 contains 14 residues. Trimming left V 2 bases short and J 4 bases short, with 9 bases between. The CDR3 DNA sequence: TGTGCCAGCAGCTTATCCCTAGAGAAAAACATTCAGTACTTC. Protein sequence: CASSLSLEKNIQYF.

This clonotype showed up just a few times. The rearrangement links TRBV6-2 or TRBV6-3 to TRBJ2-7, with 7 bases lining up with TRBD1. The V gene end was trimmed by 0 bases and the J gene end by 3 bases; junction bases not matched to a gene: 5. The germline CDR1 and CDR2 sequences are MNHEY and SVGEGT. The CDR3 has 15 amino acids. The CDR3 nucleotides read TGTGCCAGCAGTTACTCAAGGCAGGGGGTCTACGAGCAGTACTTC. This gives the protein CASSYSRQGVYEQYF.

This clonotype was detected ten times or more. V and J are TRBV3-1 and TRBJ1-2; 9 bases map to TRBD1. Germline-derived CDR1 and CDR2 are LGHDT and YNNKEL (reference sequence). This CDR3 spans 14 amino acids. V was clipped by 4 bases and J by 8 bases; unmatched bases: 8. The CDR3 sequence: CASSPSTGGWGYTF. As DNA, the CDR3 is TGTGCCAGCAGCCCATCCACAGGGGGCTGGGGCTACACCTTC. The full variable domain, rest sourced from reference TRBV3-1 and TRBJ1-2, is DTAVSQTPKYLVTQMGNDKSIKCEQNLGHDTMYWYKQDSKKFLKIMFSYNNKELIINETVPNRFSPKSPDKAHLNLHINSLELGDSAVYFCASSPSTGGWGYTFGSGTRLTVV.

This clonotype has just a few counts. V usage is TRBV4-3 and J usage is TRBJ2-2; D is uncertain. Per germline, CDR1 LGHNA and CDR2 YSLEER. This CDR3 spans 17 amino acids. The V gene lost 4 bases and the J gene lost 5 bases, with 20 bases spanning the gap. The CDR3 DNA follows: TGCGCCAGCAGCCCACATTCGGACGGACGCGTGACCGGGGAGCTGTTTTTT. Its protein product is CASSPHSDGRVTGELFF.

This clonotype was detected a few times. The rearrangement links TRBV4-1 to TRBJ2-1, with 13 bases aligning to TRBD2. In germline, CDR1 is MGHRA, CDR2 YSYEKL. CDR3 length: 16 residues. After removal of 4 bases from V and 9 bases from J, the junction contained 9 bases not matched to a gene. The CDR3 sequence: CASSPWTSGSHGEQFF. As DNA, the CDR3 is TGCGCCAGCAGCCCATGGACTAGCGGGAGTCATGGTGAGCAGTTCTTC.

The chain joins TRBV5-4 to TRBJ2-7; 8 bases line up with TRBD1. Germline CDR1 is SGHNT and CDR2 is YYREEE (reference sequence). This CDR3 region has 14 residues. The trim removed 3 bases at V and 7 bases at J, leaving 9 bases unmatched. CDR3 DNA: TGTGCCAGCAGCTGGGAGGACAGGGCCTGGGAGCAGTACTTC. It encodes CASSWEDRAWEQYF.

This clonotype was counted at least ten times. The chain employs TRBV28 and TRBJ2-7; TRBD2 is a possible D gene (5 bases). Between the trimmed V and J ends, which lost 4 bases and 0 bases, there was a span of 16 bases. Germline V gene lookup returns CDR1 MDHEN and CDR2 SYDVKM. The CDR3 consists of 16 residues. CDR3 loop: CASSYPHLASSYEQYF. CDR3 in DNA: TGTGCCAGCAGTTATCCCCATCTAGCTTCCTCCTACGAGCAGTACTTC.

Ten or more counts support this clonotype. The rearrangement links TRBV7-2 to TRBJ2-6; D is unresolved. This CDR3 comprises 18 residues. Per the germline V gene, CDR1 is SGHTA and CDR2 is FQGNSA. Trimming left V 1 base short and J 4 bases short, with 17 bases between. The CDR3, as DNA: TGTGCCAGCAGCTTAGTTGCTACTTCGGAATTGGGGGCCAACGTCCTGACTTTC. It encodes CASSLVATSELGANVLTF.

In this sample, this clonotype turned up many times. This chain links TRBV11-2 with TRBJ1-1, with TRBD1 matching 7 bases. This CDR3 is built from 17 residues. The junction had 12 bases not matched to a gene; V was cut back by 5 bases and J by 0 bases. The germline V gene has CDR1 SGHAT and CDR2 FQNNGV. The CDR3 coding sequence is TGTGCCAGCAGCGCCCCGACAGGGCACGACTTGAACACTGAAGCTTTCTTT. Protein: CASSAPTGHDLNTEAFF. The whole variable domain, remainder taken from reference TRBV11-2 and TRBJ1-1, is EAGVAQSPRYKIIEKRQSVAFWCNPISGHATLYWYQQILGQGPKLLIQFQNNGVVDDSQLPKDRFSAERLKGVDSTLKIQPAKLEDSAVYLCASSAPTGHDLNTEAFFGQGTRLTVV.

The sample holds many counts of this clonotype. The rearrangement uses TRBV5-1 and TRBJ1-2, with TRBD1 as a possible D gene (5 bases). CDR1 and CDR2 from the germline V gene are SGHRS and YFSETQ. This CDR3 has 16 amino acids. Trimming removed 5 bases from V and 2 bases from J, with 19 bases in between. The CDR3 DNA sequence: TGCGCCAGCAGACGGGACCTTAACGACCCGAACTATGGCTACACCTTC. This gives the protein CASRRDLNDPNYGYTF.

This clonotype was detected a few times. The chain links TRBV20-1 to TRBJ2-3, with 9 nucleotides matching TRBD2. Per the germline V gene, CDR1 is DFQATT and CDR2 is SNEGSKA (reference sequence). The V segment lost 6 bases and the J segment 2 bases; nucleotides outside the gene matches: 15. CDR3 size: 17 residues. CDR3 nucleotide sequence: TGCAGTGCCAACCGGGTTATTAGCGGGAGTTTCACAGATACGCAGTATTTT. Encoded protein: CSANRVISGSFTDTQYF.

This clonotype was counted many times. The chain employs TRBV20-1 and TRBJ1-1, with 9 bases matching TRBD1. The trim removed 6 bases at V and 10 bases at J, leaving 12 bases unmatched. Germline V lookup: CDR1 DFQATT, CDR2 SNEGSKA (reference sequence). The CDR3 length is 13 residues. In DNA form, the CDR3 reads TGCAGTGCCCTGAACAGGGGGCGAGTCGGAGCTTTCTTT. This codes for CSALNRGRVGAFF.

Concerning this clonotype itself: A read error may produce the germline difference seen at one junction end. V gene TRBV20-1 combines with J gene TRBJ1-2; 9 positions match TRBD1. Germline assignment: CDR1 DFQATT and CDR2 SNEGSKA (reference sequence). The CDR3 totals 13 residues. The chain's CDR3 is CSARTRTGDGCTF. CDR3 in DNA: TGCAGTGCTAGGACGAGGACAGGGGATGGCTGCACCTTC.